The 29 T cell receptor beta chains below all came from one sample that was sequenced in a study of blood T cell repertoires in COVID-19. The assay was immunoSEQ multiplex PCR, and TCRdb's table has in-frame clones only and misses some. In the table there are approximately 260,000 clones, about 88% of which are singletons. Material for sequencing was peripheral blood. The receptors were sampled from a woman in her thirties or forties who had recovered from COVID-19.

This clone has a single count. This sequence joins TRBV9 and TRBJ1-2; D is possibly TRBD1 (6 bases). Between the trimmed V and J ends, which lost 3 bases and 5 bases, there was a span of 11 bases. Germline lookup yields CDR1 SGDLS and CDR2 YYNGEE. The CDR3 extends over 13 amino acids. The CDR3 sequence: CASSAGTKYGYTF. The DNA of the CDR3 is TGTGCCAGCAGCGCCGGGACAAAATATGGCTACACCTTC.

This clone was detected only a few times. This chain joins TRBV28 and TRBJ2-3; D perhaps matches TRBD2 (7 bases). Germline assignment: CDR1 MDHEN and CDR2 SYDVKM. The V end lost 4 bases, the J end lost 5 bases, and 19 bases lay between the germline ends. The CDR3 is 16 residues long. This CDR3 reads CASSSPRGGILDTQYF. CDR3 coding DNA: TGTGCCAGCAGTTCCCCTCGCGGGGGCATTTTAGATACGCAGTATTTT.

V usage is TRBV28 and J usage is TRBJ1-3; D unclear. Germline-derived CDR1 and CDR2 are MDHEN and SYDVKM. There are 15 residues in the CDR3. V lost 7 bases, J lost 1 base, and 14 bases lay in between. CDR3 sequence: CASTVGRGSGNTIYF. The CDR3 nucleotides read TGTGCCAGCACCGTCGGACGAGGGTCTGGAAACACCATATATTTT.

The chain employs TRBV5-6 and TRBJ1-5; perhaps TRBD1 as D (5 bases). Trimming stripped 5 bases from V and 10 bases from J, with 19 bases between. Germline V gives CDR1 SGHDT, CDR2 YYEEEE. The CDR3 totals 14 residues. CDR3: CASSETGAGRPQHF. DNA of the CDR3: TGTGCCAGCAGTGAAACAGGTGCGGGGCGTCCCCAGCATTTT. Variable domain in full (rest from reference TRBV5-6 and TRBJ1-5): DAGVTQSPTHLIKTRGQQVTLRCSPKSGHDTVSWYQQALGQGPQFIFQYYEEEERQRGNFPDRFSGHQFPNYSSELNVNALLLGDSALYLCASSETGAGRPQHFGDGTRLSIL.

The V call is TRBV4-3, the J call TRBJ2-1, with a weak D call TRBD2 (7 bases). The CDR3 length is 19 residues. Germline CDR1 and CDR2: LGHNA and YSLEER. Trimming pared 1 base from V and 0 bases from J, leaving 19 bases between. CDR3 nucleotide sequence: TGCGCCAGCAGCCAAGCCCTACGAGGGGGGGTGAGCTCCTACAATGAGCAGTTCTTC. Amino acids: CASSQALRGGVSSYNEQFF.

The rearrangement uses TRBV7-3 and TRBJ2-2; a weak D match, TRBD1 (6 bases). Trimming shortened V by 0 bases and J by 7 bases, and 15 bases separated the two germline ends. The CDR3 totals 16 residues. The germline V gene encodes CDR1 SGHTA and CDR2 FQGTGA. The CDR3 protein is CASSLTGQGSFGELFF. The CDR3 nucleotides read TGTGCCAGCAGCTTAACGGGTCAGGGGTCTTTCGGGGAGCTGTTTTTT.

This clone was detected only once. This sequence joins TRBV30 and TRBJ2-3, with D hard to call. V dropped 0 bases and J dropped 1 base, with 2 bases sitting between them. CDR3 length: 12 residues. Germline assignment: CDR1 GTSNPN and CDR2 SVGIG (reference sequence). DNA of the CDR3: TGTGCCTGGAGTGTCGGCACAGATACGCAGTATTTT. Residues: CAWSVGTDTQYF.

V and J are TRBV7-2 and TRBJ2-7; 9 positions agree with TRBD1. The germline V gene encodes CDR1 SGHTA and CDR2 FQGNSA. CDR3 length equals 17 residues. The V gene end was trimmed by 1 base and the J gene end by 2 bases; junction bases not matched to a gene: 9. The CDR3 is CASSLGPGQGPPYEQYF. The CDR3 coding sequence is TGTGCCAGCAGCTTAGGACCGGGACAGGGCCCCCCCTACGAGCAGTACTTC. Combining the CDR3 with reference TRBV7-2 and TRBJ2-7 gives the whole variable domain GAGVSQSPSNKVTEKGKDVELRCDPISGHTALYWYRQSLGQGLEFLIYFQGNSAPDKSGLPSDRFSAERTGGSVSTLTIQRTQQEDSAVYLCASSLGPGQGPPYEQYFGPGTRLTVT.

This rearrangement joins TRBV19 to TRBJ2-1, with TRBD2 matching over 7 bases. The J segment lost 6 bases and the V segment lost 7 bases, leaving 12 bases of the junction unmatched. This CDR3 is built from 15 residues. The germline gives CDR1 LNHDA, CDR2 SQIVND (reference sequence). For the CDR3, the DNA is TGTGCCAGTACTAAAGGCAGCGGGGCCCTCAATGAGCAGTTCTTC. Amino acid sequence: CASTKGSGALNEQFF.

The chain has TRBV29-1 and TRBJ1-5, with a tentative D call TRBD1 (5 bases). CDR1 is SQVTM, CDR2 ANQGSEA, per germline. Trimming took 6 bases from V and 3 from J, leaving 15 bases between them. The CDR3 has 14 amino acids. CDR3 bases: TGCAGCGTGGGAGGGACGGGTTACAATCAGCCCCAGCATTTT. Translated: CSVGGTGYNQPQHF. Filled out from reference TRBV29-1 and TRBJ1-5, the complete variable domain reads SAVISQKPSRDICQRGTSLTIQCQVDSQVTMMFWYRQQPGQSLTLIATANQGSEATYESGFVIDKFPISRPNLTFSTLTVSNMSPEDSSIYLCSVGGTGYNQPQHFGDGTRLSIL.

The chain combines TRBV2 with TRBJ2-5; 7 bases agree with TRBD1. This CDR3 has 14 amino acids. The V gene's germline CDR1 is SNHLY and CDR2 FYNNEI. Losses at the gene ends were 7 bases for V and 2 bases for J; bases not matched to a gene: 7. The CDR3: CASNQGQLQETQYF. The CDR3 nucleotides read TGTGCCAGCAACCAGGGACAGCTGCAAGAGACCCAGTACTTC.

The table lists this clone with a few counts. This rearrangement joins TRBV5-1 to TRBJ2-7, with TRBD2 identical over 10 bases. The CDR3 contains 14 residues. Germline V gene data show CDR1 as SGHRS and CDR2 as YFSETQ. V dropped 0 bases and J dropped 8; count of bases not matched to a gene: 5. CDR3 sequence (DNA): TGCGCCAGCAGCTTGGGGGCTAGCGGGGGACAGCAGTACTTC. Its protein product is CASSLGASGGQQYF.

The J gene is TRBJ2-5, the V gene TRBV6-5; D is undetermined. The V gene lost 8 bases and the J gene lost 3 bases, with 7 bases spanning the gap. The CDR3 is made up of 11 amino acids. The germline V gene has CDR1 MNHEY and CDR2 SVGAGI. Written as DNA, the CDR3 is TGTGCCAGCGCACAAGAAGAGACCCAGTACTTC. The encoded protein is CASAQEETQYF.

The chain couples TRBV6-2 or TRBV6-3 to TRBJ1-6; 11 nucleotides agree with TRBD1. Germline CDR1 MNHEY, CDR2 SVGEGT. The CDR3 is 16 residues long. The ends lost 4 bases at V and 10 bases at J; junction bases unmatched: 9. In nucleotides, the CDR3 is TGTGCCAGCAGTTCCCCGAGGACAGGGGGCTGGTCACCCCTCCACTTT. Translated: CASSSPRTGGWSPLHF.

As regards this clone: Different DNA sequences within this sample yield the same CDR3. The chain has TRBV7-3 and TRBJ2-1, with D maybe TRBD2 (5 bases). The CDR3 covers 16 residues. Germline values: CDR1 SGHTA, CDR2 FQGTGA. Deletions cut 2 bases from V and 0 bases from J, with 11 bases between. The CDR3: CASSLRRASSYNEQFF. The DNA of the CDR3 is TGTGCCAGCAGCTTACGGCGGGCTAGCTCCTACAATGAGCAGTTCTTC.

This chain joins TRBV29-1 and TRBJ2-7, with no clear D. In germline, CDR1 is SQVTM, CDR2 ANQGSEA. The CDR3 is made up of 12 amino acids. V was cut by 4 bases and J by 6 bases, with 13 bases left in between. The CDR3: CSVGRQTGEQYF. The CDR3 DNA sequence: TGCAGCGTTGGGCGGCAGACTGGCGAGCAGTACTTC.

This chain links TRBV28 with TRBJ2-5; weak D call: TRBD1 (6 bases). V was cut by 6 bases and J by 3 bases, with 11 bases left in between. The CDR3 totals 13 residues. CDR1 and CDR2 (germline): MDHEN, SYDVKM. CDR3 protein: CASSQQGKETQYF. CDR3 nucleotides: TGTGCCAGCAGCCAACAGGGAAAAGAGACCCAGTACTTC.

Only a few counts were recorded for this clone. This chain uses TRBV24-1 with TRBJ1-5, with TRBD1 as a possible D gene (5 bases). The germline CDR1 and CDR2 sequences are KGHDR and SFDVKD. Trimming removed 9 bases from V and 5 bases from J, with 10 bases in between. This CDR3 contains 12 residues. In DNA, the CDR3 is TGTGCCACCGGTTCGGGGGATCAGCCCCAGCATTTT. As protein: CATGSGDQPQHF.

V and J are TRBV29-1 and TRBJ1-4; 7 bases line up with TRBD1. J lost 7 bases, V lost 2 bases, and 7 bases had no gene match. CDR1 is SQVTM and CDR2 is ANQGSEA in the germline V gene. This CDR3 spans 14 amino acids. CDR3 DNA sequence: TGCAGCGTTGAATGGACAGGCTTACGTGAAAAACTGTTTTTT. Protein product: CSVEWTGLREKLFF.

The chain is built from TRBV16 and TRBJ1-3; D unresolved. The length of the CDR3 is 17 residues. The V end lost 0 bases, the J end lost 0 bases, and 12 bases lay between the germline ends. Germline-derived CDR1 and CDR2 are KGHSY and FQNENV. The CDR3 here is CASSQSATVYSGNTIYF. Here the CDR3 DNA reads TGTGCCAGCAGCCAATCTGCAACGGTTTACTCTGGAAACACCATATATTTT. The full variable domain, its missing parts supplied by reference TRBV16 and TRBJ1-3, is GEEVAQTPKHLVRGEGQKAKLYCAPIKGHSYVFWYQQVLKNEFKFLISFQNENVFDETGMPKERFSAKCLPNSPCSLEIQATKLEDSAVYFCASSQSATVYSGNTIYFGEGSWLTVV.

This rearrangement joins TRBV19 to TRBJ1-3; D remains ambiguous. Trimming took 10 bases from V and 0 from J, leaving 22 bases between them. Germline V lookup: CDR1 LNHDA, CDR2 SQIVND (reference sequence). CDR3 length equals 17 residues. CDR3: CATRPVPGMSSGNTIYF. CDR3 DNA: TGTGCCACCAGGCCCGTACCGGGAATGAGCTCTGGAAACACCATATATTTT.

V usage is TRBV5-8 and J usage is TRBJ1-4, with D perhaps TRBD1 (6 bases). Between the trimmed V and J ends, which lost 1 base and 8 bases, there was a span of 15 bases. This CDR3 has 15 residues. Germline V lookup: CDR1 SGHTS, CDR2 YDEGEE. The CDR3 nucleotides are TGTGCCAGCAGCTTGCCACAGGGCGGATGGGAAAAACTGTTTTTT. As protein: CASSLPQGGWEKLFF.

The chain employs TRBV15 and TRBJ1-6; 7 bases fit TRBD1. The J segment lost 12 bases and the V segment lost 0 bases, leaving 5 bases of the junction unmatched. Germline CDR1 LNHNV, CDR2 YYDKDF (reference sequence). The CDR3 runs to 14 residues. The CDR3 here is CATSREGGGGPLHF. CDR3 DNA sequence: TGTGCCACCAGCAGAGAAGGGGGCGGAGGACCCCTCCACTTT.

This clone was seen only once. The chain couples TRBV10-3 to TRBJ1-2, with 7 nucleotides matching TRBD1. V shed 3 bases and J 6 bases; nucleotides not matched to a gene: 10. This CDR3 is built from 15 residues. Germline CDR1 ENHRY, CDR2 SYGVKD. The CDR3 DNA reads as TGTGCCATCAGTGACCACAGGGGAGGTTCCGATGGCTACACCTTC. Protein sequence: CAISDHRGGSDGYTF.

The chain uses TRBV20-1 and TRBJ2-7; 7 positions match TRBD1. From germline, CDR1 is DFQATT and CDR2 SNEGSKA (reference sequence). The CDR3 contains 11 residues. The V gene end was trimmed by 6 bases and the J gene end by 7 bases; junction bases not matched to a gene: 6. CDR3 DNA: TGCAGTGCCTTGGACAGGCTGGAGCAGTACTTC. It codes for CSALDRLEQYF.

The chain links TRBV18 to TRBJ1-5; D is unresolved. V lost 2 bases and J 7 bases, leaving 12 bases between the germline ends. This CDR3 contains 14 residues. The germline V gene encodes CDR1 KGHSH and CDR2 LQKENI. The CDR3 region is CASSPGTHRQPQHF. CDR3 DNA sequence: TGTGCCAGCTCACCAGGTACTCATCGACAGCCCCAGCATTTT. Supplemented by reference TRBV18 and TRBJ1-5, the full variable domain reads NAGVMQNPRHLVRRRGQEARLRCSPMKGHSHVYWYRQLPEEGLKFMVYLQKENIIDESGMPKERFSAEFPKEGPSILRIQQVVRGDSAAYFCASSPGTHRQPQHFGDGTRLSIL.

The chain recombines TRBV7-9 with TRBJ1-2; 7 nucleotides line up with TRBD1. CDR1 SEHNR and CDR2 FQNEAQ come from the germline V gene (reference sequence). J gave up 7 bases and V 5 bases, and 7 bases lay outside the gene matches. There are 13 residues in the CDR3. CDR3 in amino acids: CASSPQGVGGYTF. In nucleotides, the CDR3 is TGTGCCAGCAGCCCGCAGGGGGTGGGTGGCTACACCTTC.

V usage is TRBV6-5 and J usage is TRBJ1-2, with TRBD1 as a possible D gene (5 bases). The CDR3 sequence is 13 residues long. Germline V gene data show CDR1 as MNHEY and CDR2 as SVGAGI. V lost 0 bases and J lost 6, with 8 bases in between. CDR3 DNA: TGTGCCAGCAGTTACTCGGGGGAGGATGGCTACACCTTC. Translation gives CASSYSGEDGYTF.

V is TRBV7-9 and J is TRBJ1-2; 7 positions match TRBD1. The V gene's germline CDR1 is SEHNR and CDR2 FQNEAQ (reference sequence). The CDR3 length is 13 residues. V shed 5 bases, J shed 2 bases, and the junction held 2 bases outside the gene matches. CDR3 residues: CASSTGQNYGYTF. Written as DNA, the CDR3 is TGTGCCAGCAGCACGGGACAGAACTATGGCTACACCTTC.